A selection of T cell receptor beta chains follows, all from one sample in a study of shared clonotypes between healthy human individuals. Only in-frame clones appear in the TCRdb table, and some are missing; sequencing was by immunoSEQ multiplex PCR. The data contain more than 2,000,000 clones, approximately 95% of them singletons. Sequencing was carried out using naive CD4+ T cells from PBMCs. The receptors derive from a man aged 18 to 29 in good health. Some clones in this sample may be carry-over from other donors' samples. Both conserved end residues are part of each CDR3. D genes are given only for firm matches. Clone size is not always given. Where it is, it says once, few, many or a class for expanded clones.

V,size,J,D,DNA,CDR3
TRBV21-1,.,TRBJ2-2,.,TGTGCCAGCAGCAAAGAAAGAAGGACAGGGGGCCCCGGGGAGCTGTTTTTT,CASSKERRTGGPGELFF
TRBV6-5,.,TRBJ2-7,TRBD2,TGTGCCAGCAGTTTCACTAGCGGGAGTTTCTACGAGCAGTACTTC,CASSFTSGSFYEQYF
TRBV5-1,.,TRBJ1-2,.,TGCGCCAGCAGCCCCCAGGGTGCCGACTATGGCTACACCTTC,CASSPQGADYGYTF
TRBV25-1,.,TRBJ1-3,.,TGTGCCAGCAGTGATCTTGGAAACACCATATATTTT,CASSDLGNTIYF
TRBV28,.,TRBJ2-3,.,TGTGCCAGCAGTTTTCCGAACACAGATACGCAGTATTTT,CASSFPNTDTQYF
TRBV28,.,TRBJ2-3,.,TGTGCCAGCAGTTCGGCAGGGGCCAGTTCAGATACGCAGTATTTT,CASSSAGASSDTQYF
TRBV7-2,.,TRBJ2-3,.,TGTGCCAGCAGCTCCCCGTTAAATACGCAGTATTTT,CASSSPLNTQYF
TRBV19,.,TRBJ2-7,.,TGTGCCAGTAGTTCCCGGTTAGGTAGTTACGAGCAGTACTTC,CASSSRLGSYEQYF
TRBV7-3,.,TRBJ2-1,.,TGTGCCAGCAGCTTAAAGAGGGGCAATGAGCAGTTCTTC,CASSLKRGNEQFF
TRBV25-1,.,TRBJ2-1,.,TGTGCCAGCAGTCCTAGATACAATGAGCAGTTCTTC,CASSPRYNEQFF
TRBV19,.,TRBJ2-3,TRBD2,TGTGCCAGTAGTATAGTTGGGACTAGCGGGTCTAGCACAGATACGCAGTATTTT,CASSIVGTSGSSTDTQYF
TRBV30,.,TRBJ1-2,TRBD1,TGTGCCTGGAGTGTAGGAACAGGGGCGAGTACCCTGTCTAACTATGGCTACACCTTC,CAWSVGTGASTLSNYGYTF
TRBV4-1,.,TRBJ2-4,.,TGCGCCAGCAGCCCAGGGATACTAGCCAAAAACATTCAGTACTTC,CASSPGILAKNIQYF
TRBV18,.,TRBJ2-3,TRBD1,TGTGCCAGCTCCCCCGGGACAGCACCCACAGATACGCAGTATTTT,CASSPGTAPTDTQYF
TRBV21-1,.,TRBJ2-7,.,TGTGCCAGCAGCGAATCCCAGGGAAGCTCCTACGAGCAGTACTTC,CASSESQGSSYEQYF
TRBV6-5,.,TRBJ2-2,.,TGTGCCAGCAGTTATGAGGGCGCGAACACCGGGGAGCTGTTTTTT,CASSYEGANTGELFF
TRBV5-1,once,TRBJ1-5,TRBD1,TGCGCCAGCAGCCCCACGACAGGGATGGGTCAGCCCCAGCATTTT,CASSPTTGMGQPQHF
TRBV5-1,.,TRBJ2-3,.,TGCGCCAGCAGCTGGGGTGAAACCACAGATACGCAGTATTTT,CASSWGETTDTQYF
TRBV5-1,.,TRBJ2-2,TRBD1,TGCGCCAGCAGCTTCCCGGGACAGGGTTGGACCGGGGAGCTGTTTTTT,CASSFPGQGWTGELFF
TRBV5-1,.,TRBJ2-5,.,TGCGCCAGCAGCTATACTAGGGAAGAGACCCAGTACTTC,CASSYTREETQYF
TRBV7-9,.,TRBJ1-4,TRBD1,TGTGCCAGTAACCTGGGGACAGGGCCTGGTGAAAAACTGTTTTTT,CASNLGTGPGEKLFF
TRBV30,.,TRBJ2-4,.,TGTGCCTGGACCTTATTAGGGGGTGGCAAAAACATTCAGTACTTC,CAWTLLGGGKNIQYF
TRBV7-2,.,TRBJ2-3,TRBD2,TGTGCCAGCAGCTTCGCGGGGGGCACAGATACGCAGTATTTT,CASSFAGGTDTQYF